These 26 T cell receptor beta chains share one sample of origin, sequenced in a study of T cell responses to AZD1222 COVID-19 vaccine. Libraries were prepared by immunoSEQ multiplex PCR; TCRdb keeps only in-frame clonotypes and omits some of them. The repertoire consists of approximately 100,000 clones, with just over 90% occurring once and the leading ten covering 5% to 5.5%. The sample consisted of peripheral blood, taken 28 days after the second AZD1222 dose. Receptor source: an adult who received the AZD1222 COVID-19 vaccine.

Written as DNA, the CDR3 is TGTGCCAGCAGTTACTTAGCTAATCAGCCCCAGCATTTT. It translates to CASSYLANQPQHF. The V and J genes are TRBV6-5 and TRBJ1-5, with D hard to call. The CDR3 consists of 13 residues. Per germline, CDR1 MNHEY and CDR2 SVGAGI. V was pared by 1 base and J by 4 bases, with 5 bases between.

The gene calls are TRBV3-1 (or the pseudogene TRBV3-2) and TRBJ1-6; no definite D call. V lost 3 bases and J lost 3, with 6 bases in between. The CDR3 totals 14 residues. The germline CDR1 and CDR2 sequences are LGHDT and YNNKEL (reference sequence). Written as DNA, the CDR3 is TGTGCCAGCAGCCAGGGAAACTATAATTCACCCCTCCACTTT. Amino acid sequence: CASSQGNYNSPLHF.

The gene calls are TRBV9 and TRBJ2-3; 12 nucleotides align to TRBD2. The CDR3 runs to 15 residues. V was pared by 4 bases and J by 4 bases, with 4 bases of the junction left unmatched. Germline V lookup: CDR1 SGDLS, CDR2 YYNGEE. Here the CDR3 reads CASSLTSGGPDTQYF. The CDR3 bases are TGTGCCAGCAGCCTGACTAGCGGGGGACCAGATACGCAGTATTTT.

This chain joins TRBV19 and TRBJ2-1, with TRBD1 as a possible D gene (5 bases). Per germline, CDR1 LNHDA and CDR2 SQIVND (reference sequence). The CDR3 is made up of 14 amino acids. Trimming left V 1 base short and J 7 bases short, with 11 bases between. The CDR3 is CASSIGTSVNEQFF. CDR3 nucleotides: TGTGCCAGTAGTATAGGGACATCGGTGAATGAGCAGTTCTTC. Combining the CDR3 with reference TRBV19 and TRBJ2-1 gives the whole variable domain DGGITQSPKYLFRKEGQNVTLSCEQNLNHDAMYWYRQDPGQGLRLIYYSQIVNDFQKGDIAEGYSVSREKKESFPLTVTSAQKNPTAFYLCASSIGTSVNEQFFGPGTRLTVL.

The CDR3 sequence: CASSDRESQGYTF. The CDR3, as DNA: TGTGCCAGCAGTGACAGGGAATCTCAGGGCTACACCTTC. The chain joins TRBV25-1 to TRBJ1-2; tentatively, D is TRBD1 (5 bases). The germline V gene encodes CDR1 MGHDK and CDR2 SYGVNS. This CDR3 has 13 residues. Trimming removed 3 bases from V and 8 bases from J, with 13 bases in between.

The V call is TRBV5-6, the J call TRBJ2-2; D perhaps matches TRBD1 (5 bases). There are 17 residues in the CDR3. The ends were cut back, 3 bases at V and 7 bases at J, with 22 bases in the middle. Germline V CDR1 and CDR2: SGHDT, YYEEEE. The DNA for the CDR3 is TGTGCCAGCAGCTCCACCCCTGGGGCAGGGAAGGGCGGGGAGCTGTTTTTT. Its protein is CASSSTPGAGKGGELFF.

The chain couples TRBV5-1 to TRBJ2-7, with D perhaps matching TRBD2 (5 bases). There are 14 residues in the CDR3. CDR1 and CDR2 from the germline V gene are SGHRS and YFSETQ. The V and J ends lost 5 bases and 4 bases respectively, with 16 bases between them. CDR3 region: CASRDGNPPYEQYF. DNA of the CDR3: TGCGCCAGCAGGGACGGGAACCCACCTTACGAGCAGTACTTC.

About this clone: At one of its ends the junction is not consistent with the germline gene, which may arise from a read error. V usage is TRBV3-1 (or the pseudogene TRBV3-2) and J usage is TRBJ2-7; 7 bases match TRBD2. The CDR3 has 13 amino acids. The V gene's germline CDR1 is LGHDT and CDR2 YNNKEL (reference sequence). The CDR3 DNA sequence: TGTGCCAGCAGCCAAGTAAGGCGGGGGACGACCCGATTC. Residues: CASSQVRRGTTRF.

The chain couples TRBV5-1 to TRBJ1-4; a weak D match, TRBD1 (5 bases). This CDR3 is 14 amino acids long. V was shortened by 0 bases and J by 7 bases, with 10 bases between the two germline ends. Per germline, CDR1 SGHRS and CDR2 YFSETQ. The CDR3 here is CASSLGVTAEKLFF. In DNA form, the CDR3 reads TGCGCCAGCAGCTTGGGGGTGACAGCTGAAAAACTGTTTTTT.

The V gene is TRBV6-1, the J gene TRBJ2-7; 13 nucleotides align to TRBD2. Germline CDR1 MNHNS, CDR2 SASEGT. This CDR3 comprises 19 residues. V lost 3 bases and J lost 0; bases outside the gene matches: 11. The CDR3 DNA reads TGTGCCAGCAGTGAGACTAGCGGGGGGTATCGTAGGAGCTCCTACGAGCAGTACTTC. It encodes CASSETSGGYRRSSYEQYF.

The chain has TRBV2 and TRBJ1-1; D is possibly TRBD1 (5 bases). The CDR3 runs 15 residues. The V gene's germline CDR1 is SNHLY and CDR2 FYNNEI. V lost 4 bases and J 1 base, leaving 13 bases between the germline ends. CDR3 amino acids: CASSVRQSSNTEAFF. CDR3 in DNA: TGTGCCAGCAGTGTACGACAGTCTTCGAACACTGAAGCTTTCTTT.

The chain recombines TRBV5-6 with TRBJ1-6; 7 nucleotides match TRBD1. Germline trimming cut 5 bases from V and 4 bases from J; bases unmatched to any gene: 6. The CDR3 spans 15 residues. From germline, CDR1 is SGHDT and CDR2 YYEEEE. CDR3 protein: CASRREQGYNSPLHF. CDR3 DNA: TGTGCCAGCAGACGGGAACAGGGGTATAATTCACCCCTCCACTTT.

The chain recombines TRBV10-3 with TRBJ2-2; TRBD2 aligns across 8 bases. The CDR3 runs to 13 residues. The V segment lost 8 bases and the J segment 3 bases; nucleotides outside the gene matches: 2. Germline loops: CDR1 ENHRY, CDR2 SYGVKD. CDR3 nucleotides: TGTGCCATCCGGGGGGGGTACACCGGGGAGCTGTTTTTT. Amino acid sequence: CAIRGGYTGELFF.

The chain links TRBV10-1 to TRBJ2-1; 10 nucleotides match TRBD2. Losses at the gene ends were 9 bases for V and 4 bases for J; bases not matched to a gene: 12. CDR1 is WNHNN, CDR2 SYGVQD, per germline (reference sequence). The CDR3 runs 16 residues. The CDR3 DNA sequence: TGCGCCAGTCTTCCCCCTCTAGCGGGGGCGTACAATGAGCAGTTCTTC. This codes for CASLPPLAGAYNEQFF.

V and J are TRBV4-3 and TRBJ1-2; possible D gene TRBD1, 6 bases. Trimming stripped 4 bases from V and 6 bases from J, with 21 bases between. The germline gives CDR1 LGHNA, CDR2 YSLEER. CDR3 length equals 16 residues. CDR3 loop: CASSRLGSQGLHGYTF. The CDR3 region has the DNA TGCGCCAGCAGCCGCCTAGGCTCACAGGGCCTGCATGGCTACACCTTC.

This clone came up once. The CDR3 sequence is CASSLYQGATDTQYF. CDR3 nucleotides: TGTGCCAGCAGCTTATATCAGGGGGCGACAGATACGCAGTATTTT. The J gene is TRBJ2-3, the V gene TRBV7-2, with 8 nucleotides matching TRBD1. The junction had 4 bases not matched to a gene; V was cut back by 2 bases and J by 3 bases. Germline assignment: CDR1 SGHTA and CDR2 FQGNSA. This CDR3 is built from 15 residues.

V usage is TRBV10-3 and J usage is TRBJ2-2, with D tentatively TRBD1 (6 bases). Germline CDR1 ENHRY, CDR2 SYGVKD. The CDR3 sequence is 14 residues long. Trimming stripped 4 bases from V and 6 bases from J, with 12 bases between. CDR3 coding DNA: TGTGCCATCAGTGTCTTCGACAGGTCCGGGGAGCTGTTTTTT. Its protein is CAISVFDRSGELFF.

This chain links TRBV6-2 or TRBV6-3 with TRBJ2-2; 7 positions agree with TRBD2. The germline gives CDR1 MNHEY, CDR2 SVGEGT. The CDR3 totals 17 residues. The junction had 10 bases not matched to a gene; V was cut back by 2 bases and J by 4 bases. CDR3 nucleotide sequence: TGTGCCAGCAGTTACCGGAGCAGGGAGGGTCGCACCGGGGAGCTGTTTTTT. The encoded protein is CASSYRSREGRTGELFF.

This sequence joins TRBV30 and TRBJ2-2; D uncertain. The CDR3 runs 13 residues. The germline CDR1 and CDR2 sequences are GTSNPN and SVGIG (reference sequence). Trimming stripped 8 bases from V and 6 bases from J, with 16 bases between. The CDR3 bases are TGTGCCATGGCACGGTGGGATGCCGGGGAGCTGTTTTTT. Translation gives CAMARWDAGELFF. The variable domain in full, with the rest retrieved from reference TRBV30 and TRBJ2-2, is SQTIHQWPATLVQPVGSPLSLECTVEGTSNPNLYWYRQAAGRGLQLLFYSVGIGQISSEVPQNLSASRPQDRQFILSSKKLLLSDSGFYLCAMARWDAGELFFGEGSRLTVL.

This sequence joins TRBV19 and TRBJ1-2, with TRBD1 identical over 12 bases. The germline gives CDR1 LNHDA, CDR2 SQIVND (reference sequence). This CDR3 contains 13 residues. Unmatched junction bases numbered 8, after V lost 10 bases and J lost 8 bases. CDR3 protein: CATRDRGLGGYTF. Written as DNA, the CDR3 is TGTGCCACCCGGGACAGGGGGCTGGGAGGCTACACCTTC.

V and J are TRBV7-9 and TRBJ2-7; 11 bases align to TRBD1. Trimming at V came to 5 bases and at J to 1 base, leaving 13 bases not matched to a gene. CDR3 length equals 18 residues. CDR1 is SEHNR, CDR2 FQNEAQ, per germline (reference sequence). The CDR3 DNA reads as TGTGCCAGCAGCCCTAGCAGGACAGGGGGCGCAGGATCCTACGAGCAGTACTTC. Protein: CASSPSRTGGAGSYEQYF.

This clone came up many times. The V gene is TRBV19, the J gene TRBJ2-1; the D is unclear. In germline, CDR1 is LNHDA, CDR2 SQIVND (reference sequence). The CDR3 has 15 residues. V dropped 4 bases and J dropped 0 bases, with 10 bases sitting between them. The CDR3 coding sequence is TGTGCCAGTAGTAATTCCCCGAGCTCCTACAATGAGCAGTTCTTC. As protein: CASSNSPSSYNEQFF.

The chain links TRBV9 to TRBJ1-1; D gene unclear. Germline CDR1 and CDR2: SGDLS and YYNGEE. This CDR3 is built from 15 residues. The V gene lost 0 bases and the J gene lost 0 bases, with 9 bases spanning the gap. CDR3 in amino acids: CASSVGPGMNTEAFF. In DNA, the CDR3 is TGTGCCAGCAGCGTAGGCCCGGGGATGAACACTGAAGCTTTCTTT. Looking up the rest from reference TRBV9 and TRBJ1-1 gives the full variable domain: DSGVTQTPKHLITATGQRVTLRCSPRSGDLSVYWYQQSLDQGLQFLIQYYNGEERAKGNILERFSAQQFPDLHSELNLSSLELGDSALYFCASSVGPGMNTEAFFGQGTRLTVV.

The chain links TRBV7-9 to TRBJ2-2; D unresolved. Germline-derived CDR1 and CDR2 are SEHNR and FQNEAQ (reference sequence). V lost 5 bases to trimming and J lost 5 bases, with 21 bases between them. The CDR3 spans 17 residues. The CDR3 DNA follows: TGTGCCAGCAGCCCAACCCCTCTGGCAGCTGGAACCGGGGAGCTGTTTTTT. Residues: CASSPTPLAAGTGELFF.

This clone showed up just once. The rearrangement uses TRBV19 and TRBJ2-5; D gene unclear. This CDR3 is 15 amino acids long. V lost 3 bases, J lost 2 bases, and 13 bases lay in between. CDR1 is LNHDA and CDR2 is SQIVND in the germline V gene (reference sequence). CDR3 DNA sequence: TGTGCCAGTAGTATGGGGTGGGCAGATCAAGAGACCCAGTACTTC. Amino acid sequence: CASSMGWADQETQYF.

The sample holds one count of this clone. The chain joins TRBV28 to TRBJ2-5; TRBD1 agrees at 10 bases. Germline assignment: CDR1 MDHEN and CDR2 SYDVKM. J was trimmed by 3 bases and V by 6 bases; bases with no gene match: 7. CDR3 length: 15 residues. CDR3: CASRLTGGGEETQYF. CDR3 bases: TGTGCCAGCAGATTGACAGGGGGCGGAGAAGAGACCCAGTACTTC.